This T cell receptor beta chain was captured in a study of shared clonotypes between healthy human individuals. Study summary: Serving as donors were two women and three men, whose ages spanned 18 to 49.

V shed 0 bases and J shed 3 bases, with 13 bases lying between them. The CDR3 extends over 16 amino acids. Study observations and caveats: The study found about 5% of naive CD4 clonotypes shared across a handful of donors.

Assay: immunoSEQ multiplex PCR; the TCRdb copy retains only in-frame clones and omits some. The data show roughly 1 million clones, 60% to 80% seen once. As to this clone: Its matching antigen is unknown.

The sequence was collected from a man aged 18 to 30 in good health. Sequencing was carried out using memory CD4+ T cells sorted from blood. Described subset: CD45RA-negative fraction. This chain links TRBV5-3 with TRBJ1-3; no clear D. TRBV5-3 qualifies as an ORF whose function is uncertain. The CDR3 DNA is TGTGCCAGAAGCTTGGCCCTAGACAAGATTGGAAACACCATATATTTT. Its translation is CARSLALDKIGNTIYF.